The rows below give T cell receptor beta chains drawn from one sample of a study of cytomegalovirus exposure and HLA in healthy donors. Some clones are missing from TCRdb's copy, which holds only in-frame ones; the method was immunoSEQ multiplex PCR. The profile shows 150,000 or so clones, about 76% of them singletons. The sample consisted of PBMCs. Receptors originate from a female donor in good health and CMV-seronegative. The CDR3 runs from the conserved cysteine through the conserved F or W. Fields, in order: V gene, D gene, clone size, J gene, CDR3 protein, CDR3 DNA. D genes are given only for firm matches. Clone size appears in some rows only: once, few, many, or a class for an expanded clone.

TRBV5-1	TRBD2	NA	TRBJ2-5	CASRGASGLETQYF	TGCGCCAGCCGAGGGGCTAGCGGTCTAGAGACCCAGTACTTC
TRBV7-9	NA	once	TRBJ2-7	CASSRPETSYEQYF	TGTGCCAGCAGCAGACCCGAGACTAGCTACGAGCAGTACTTC
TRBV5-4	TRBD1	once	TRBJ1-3	CASSMGGAGGDTIYF	TGTGCCAGCAGCATGGGTGGTGCAGGGGGTGACACCATATATTTT
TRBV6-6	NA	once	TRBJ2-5	CASRIEETQYF	TGTGCCAGCAGGATAGAAGAGACCCAGTACTTC
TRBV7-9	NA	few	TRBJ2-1	CASSLGTGFSYNEQFF	TGTGCCAGCAGCCTGGGGACTGGATTCTCCTACAATGAGCAGTTCTTC
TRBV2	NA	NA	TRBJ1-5	CASRPQGFQPQHF	TGTGCCAGCAGACCCCAGGGGTTTCAGCCCCAGCATTTT
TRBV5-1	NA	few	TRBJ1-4	CASSLGGQGEKLFF	TGCGCCAGCAGCTTGGGGGGGCAGGGTGAAAAACTGTTTTTT
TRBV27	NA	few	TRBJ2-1	CASSLSAPPRGGLTYNEQFF	TGTGCCAGCAGTTTATCCGCCCCTCCGAGGGGGGGCCTTACCTACAATGAGCAGTTCTTC
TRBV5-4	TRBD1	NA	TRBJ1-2	CASRLAGTGGNYGYTF	TGTGCCAGCAGATTGGCCGGGACAGGGGGCAACTATGGCTACACCTTC
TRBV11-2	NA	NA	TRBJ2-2	CASSLIGGSTGELFF	TGTGCCAGCAGCTTAATTGGGGGGAGTACCGGGGAGCTGTTTTTT
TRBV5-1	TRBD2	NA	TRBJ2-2	CASSSISLRLAGAGELFF	TGCGCCAGCAGCTCCATATCTCTGAGACTAGCGGGAGCTGGGGAGCTGTTTTTT
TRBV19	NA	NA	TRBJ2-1	CASSHGGAFNEQFF	TGTGCCAGCAGCCATGGGGGCGCTTTTAATGAGCAGTTCTTC
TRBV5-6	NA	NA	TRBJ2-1	CASSLRITGWNEQFF	TGTGCCAGCAGCTTGCGGATTACGGGGTGGAATGAGCAGTTCTTC
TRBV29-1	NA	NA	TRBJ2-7	CSVGGVEDRAYEQYF	TGCAGCGTGGGGGGGGTAGAGGACAGAGCCTACGAGCAGTACTTC
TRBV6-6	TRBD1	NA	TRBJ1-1	CATRQGGTEAFF	TGTGCCACAAGACAGGGAGGCACTGAAGCTTTCTTT
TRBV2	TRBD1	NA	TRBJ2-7	CASSESEQGIYEQYF	TGTGCCAGCAGTGAATCGGAACAGGGGATCTACGAGCAGTACTTC
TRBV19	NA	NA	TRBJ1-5	CASSMMGLRKGQHF	TGTGCCAGTAGTATGATGGGACTACGAAAGGGCCAGCATTTT
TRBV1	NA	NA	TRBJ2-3	CTSSQDDRREVTGEQYF	TGCACCAGCAGCCAAGATGATCGCCGGGAGGTCACTGGTGAGCAGTATTTT
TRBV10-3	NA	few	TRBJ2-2	CAARREGVTGELFF	TGTGCCGCACGTCGAGAGGGGGTAACCGGGGAGCTGTTTTTT
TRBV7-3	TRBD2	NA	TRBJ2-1	CASSLEGLAGGPHSGKQFF	TGTGCCAGCAGCTTAGAAGGGCTAGCGGGAGGGCCCCACTCGGGCAAGCAGTTCTTC
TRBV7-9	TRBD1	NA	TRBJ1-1	CASSSQGTANTEAFF	TGTGCCAGCAGCTCCCAAGGGACAGCGAACACTGAAGCTTTCTTT
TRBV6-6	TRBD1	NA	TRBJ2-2	CASSSQGPTGELFF	TGTGCCAGCAGTTCACAGGGGCCCACCGGGGAGCTGTTTTTT
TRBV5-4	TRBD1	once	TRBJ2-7	CASSGTGDYEQYF	TGTGCCAGCAGCGGGACAGGGGACTACGAGCAGTACTTC
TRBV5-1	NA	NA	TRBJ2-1	CASSPGEGGAVNEQFF	TGCGCCAGCAGCCCTGGAGAGGGGGGGGCCGTCAATGAGCAGTTCTTC
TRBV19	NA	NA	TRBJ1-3	CASSKRELTSGNTIYF	TGTGCCAGTAGTAAGCGTGAACTGACCTCTGGAAACACCATATATTTT
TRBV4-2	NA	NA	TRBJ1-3	CASSQVTVSSGNTIYF	TGTGCCAGCAGCCAAGTCACGGTGAGCTCTGGAAACACCATATATTTT
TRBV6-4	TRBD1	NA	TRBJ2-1	CASSRGTGLYNEQFF	TGTGCCAGCTCGCGGGGGACAGGGTTATACAATGAGCAGTTCTTC
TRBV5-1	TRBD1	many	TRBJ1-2	CASSLTGGSGYTF	TGCGCCAGCAGCTTGACAGGGGGCAGTGGCTACACCTTC
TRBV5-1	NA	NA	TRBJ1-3	CASKGDSSGNTIYF	TGCGCCAGCAAAGGAGACAGCTCTGGAAACACCATATATTTT
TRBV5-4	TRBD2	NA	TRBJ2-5	CASSQTSGGPRETQYF	TGTGCCAGCAGCCAAACTAGCGGGGGTCCCAGGGAGACCCAGTACTTC
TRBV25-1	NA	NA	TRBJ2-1	CASTYRVNEQFF	TGTGCCAGCACCTACAGGGTAAATGAGCAGTTCTTC
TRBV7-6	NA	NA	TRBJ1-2	CASSLDHPGNYGYTF	TGTGCCAGCAGCTTAGATCACCCCGGTAACTATGGCTACACCTTC
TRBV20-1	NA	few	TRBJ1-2	CSARTGYGYTF	TGCAGTGCTAGGACGGGATATGGCTACACCTTC
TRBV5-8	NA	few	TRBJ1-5	CASSGSQPQHF	TGTGCCAGCAGCGGGAGTCAGCCCCAGCATTTT
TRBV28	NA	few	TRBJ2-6	CATPEVAGANVLTF	TGTGCCACCCCGGAGGTAGCGGGGGCCAACGTCCTGACTTTC
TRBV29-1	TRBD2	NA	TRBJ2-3	CSVAGPASGREDTQYF	TGCAGCGTCGCAGGCCCCGCTAGCGGGAGAGAAGATACGCAGTATTTT
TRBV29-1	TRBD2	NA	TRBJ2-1	CSVESSGRAQNEQFF	TGCAGCGTTGAATCGAGCGGGAGGGCCCAGAATGAGCAGTTCTTC
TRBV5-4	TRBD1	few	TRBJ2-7	CASSTRTGYYEQYF	TGTGCCAGCAGCACGAGGACAGGCTACTACGAGCAGTACTTC
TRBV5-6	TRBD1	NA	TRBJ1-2	CASSSLTGGAGYTF	TGTGCCAGCAGTTCTTTGACAGGGGGCGCGGGCTACACCTTC
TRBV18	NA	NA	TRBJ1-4	CASSLGRGKSEKLFF	TGTGCCAGCTCACTCGGACGGGGGAAGAGCGAAAAACTGTTTTTT
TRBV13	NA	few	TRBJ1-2	CASSLGRTNYGYTF	TGTGCCAGCAGCTTAGGGCGTACTAACTATGGCTACACCTTC
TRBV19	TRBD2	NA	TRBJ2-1	CASSWTSPEQFF	TGTGCCAGTAGTTGGACTAGTCCGGAGCAGTTCTTC